The clone carrying this T cell receptor (beta chain) was counted a few times. This sample was included in a study of blood T cells in healthy people across ages. Study in general: There was about one barcoded beta molecule captured by template switching per two T cells.

Through a sample-barcoded 5' primer and a J-beta primer mix, a second PCR was run for about 6 to 12 cycles. TCRdb reprocessed the 5' RACE reads with MiXCR, giving one entry per CDR3 protein. The sample carries some 760,000 distinct CDR3 sequences, around a quarter recorded once. V lost 1 base, J lost 0 bases, and 5 bases stayed unmatched. Germline CDR1 LGHNA, CDR2 YSLEER. CDR3 length: 16 residues. This sample was also put to use in a study of T cells of mothers and their children.

The chain combines TRBV4-3 with TRBJ1-1, with 7 nucleotides matching TRBD1. The origin of this receptor is a boy under 18 in good health. Sequencing was done on a sample of blood. The CDR3 here is CASSQVGRGLNTEAFF. The CDR3 DNA follows: TGCGCCAGCAGCCAAGTCGGCAGGGGGTTGAACACTGAAGCTTTCTTT.